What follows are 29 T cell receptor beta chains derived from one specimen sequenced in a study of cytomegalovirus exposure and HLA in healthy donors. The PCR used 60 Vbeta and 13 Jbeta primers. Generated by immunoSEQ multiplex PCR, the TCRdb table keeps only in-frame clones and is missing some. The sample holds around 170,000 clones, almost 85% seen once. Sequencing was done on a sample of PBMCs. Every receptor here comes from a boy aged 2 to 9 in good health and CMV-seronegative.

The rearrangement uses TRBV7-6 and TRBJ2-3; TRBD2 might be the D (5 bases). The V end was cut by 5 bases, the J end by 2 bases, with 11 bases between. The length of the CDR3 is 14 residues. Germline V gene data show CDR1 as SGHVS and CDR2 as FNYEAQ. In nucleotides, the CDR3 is TGTGCCAGCAGCACCGCGGGTAACACAGATACGCAGTATTTT. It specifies CASSTAGNTDTQYF.

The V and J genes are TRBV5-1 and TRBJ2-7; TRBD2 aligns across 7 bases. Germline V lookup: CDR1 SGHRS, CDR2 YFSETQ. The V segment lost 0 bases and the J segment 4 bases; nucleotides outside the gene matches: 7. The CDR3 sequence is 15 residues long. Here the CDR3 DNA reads TGCGCCAGCAGCTTGGATTCCGGGGGGATGTACGAGCAGTACTTC. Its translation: CASSLDSGGMYEQYF.

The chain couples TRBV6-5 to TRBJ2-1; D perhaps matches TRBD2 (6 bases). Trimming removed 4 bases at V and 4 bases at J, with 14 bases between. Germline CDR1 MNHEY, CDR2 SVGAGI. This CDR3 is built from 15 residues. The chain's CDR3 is CASSSSRDSYNEQFF. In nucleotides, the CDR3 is TGTGCCAGCAGTTCGTCCCGGGACTCATACAATGAGCAGTTCTTC.

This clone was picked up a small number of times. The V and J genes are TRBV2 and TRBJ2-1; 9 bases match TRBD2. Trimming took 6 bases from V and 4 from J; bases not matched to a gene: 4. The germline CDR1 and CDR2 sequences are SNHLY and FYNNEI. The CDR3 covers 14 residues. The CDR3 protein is CASSTAGGYNEQFF. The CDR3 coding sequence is TGTGCCAGCAGCACAGCGGGAGGTTACAATGAGCAGTTCTTC.

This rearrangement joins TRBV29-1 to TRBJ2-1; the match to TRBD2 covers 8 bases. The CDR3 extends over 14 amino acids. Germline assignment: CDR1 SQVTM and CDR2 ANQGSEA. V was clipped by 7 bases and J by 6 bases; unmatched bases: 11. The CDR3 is CSAGGGLELNEQFF. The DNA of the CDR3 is TGCAGCGCCGGAGGGGGACTAGAACTCAATGAGCAGTTCTTC.

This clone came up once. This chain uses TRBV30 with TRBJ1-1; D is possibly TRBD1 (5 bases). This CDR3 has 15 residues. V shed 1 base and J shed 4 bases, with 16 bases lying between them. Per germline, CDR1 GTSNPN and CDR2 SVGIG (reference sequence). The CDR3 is CAWSGGRAATTEAFF. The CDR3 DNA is TGTGCCTGGAGTGGGGGGAGGGCCGCTACCACTGAAGCTTTCTTT.

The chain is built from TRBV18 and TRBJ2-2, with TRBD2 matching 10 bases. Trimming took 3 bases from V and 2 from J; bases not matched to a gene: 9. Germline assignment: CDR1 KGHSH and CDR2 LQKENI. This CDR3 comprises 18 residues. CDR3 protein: CASSPLTSGATNTGELFF. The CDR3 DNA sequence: TGTGCCAGCTCACCCCTAACTAGCGGGGCCACTAACACCGGGGAGCTGTTTTTT.

The CDR3 here is CASSQEAAGLTDTQYF. The CDR3 bases are TGCGCCAGCAGCCAAGAGGCAGCGGGACTGACAGATACGCAGTATTTT. The chain couples TRBV4-1 to TRBJ2-3, with 7 bases identical to TRBD2. Germline lookup yields CDR1 MGHRA and CDR2 YSYEKL. Trimming cost V 0 bases and J 3 bases; bases outside gene matches: 6. The CDR3 runs to 16 residues.

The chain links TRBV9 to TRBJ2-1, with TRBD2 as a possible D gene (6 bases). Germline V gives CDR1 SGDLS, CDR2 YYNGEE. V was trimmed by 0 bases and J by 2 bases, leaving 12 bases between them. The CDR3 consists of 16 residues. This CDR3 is CASSVGVSGAYNEQFF. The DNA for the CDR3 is TGTGCCAGCAGCGTAGGTGTTAGCGGTGCCTACAATGAGCAGTTCTTC.

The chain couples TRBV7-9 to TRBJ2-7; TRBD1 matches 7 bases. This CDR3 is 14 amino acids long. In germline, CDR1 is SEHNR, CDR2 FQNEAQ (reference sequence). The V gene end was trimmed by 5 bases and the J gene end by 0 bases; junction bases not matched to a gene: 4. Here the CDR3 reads CASSQDRSSYEQYF. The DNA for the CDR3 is TGTGCCAGCAGCCAGGACAGGAGCTCCTACGAGCAGTACTTC.

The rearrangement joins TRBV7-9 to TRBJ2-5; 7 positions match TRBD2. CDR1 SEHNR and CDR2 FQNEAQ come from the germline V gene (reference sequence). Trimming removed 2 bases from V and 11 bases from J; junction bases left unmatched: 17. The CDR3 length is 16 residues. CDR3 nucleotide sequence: TGTGCCAGCAGCTTAAGGGCCGCGGGAGTTCAGGCGCCACAGTACTTC. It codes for CASSLRAAGVQAPQYF.

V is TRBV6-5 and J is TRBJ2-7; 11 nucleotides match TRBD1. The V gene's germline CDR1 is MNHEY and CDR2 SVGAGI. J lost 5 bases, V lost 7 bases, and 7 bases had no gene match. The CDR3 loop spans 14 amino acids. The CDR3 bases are TGTGCCAGCACCTCGGACAGGGGGCGGAACGAGCAGTACTTC. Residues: CASTSDRGRNEQYF.

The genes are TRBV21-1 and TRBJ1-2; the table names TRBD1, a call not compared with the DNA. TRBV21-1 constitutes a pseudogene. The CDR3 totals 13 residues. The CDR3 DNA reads TGTGCCAGCAGCTCCTGGGTGGGGCATGGCTACACCTTC. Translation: CASSSWVGHGYTF.

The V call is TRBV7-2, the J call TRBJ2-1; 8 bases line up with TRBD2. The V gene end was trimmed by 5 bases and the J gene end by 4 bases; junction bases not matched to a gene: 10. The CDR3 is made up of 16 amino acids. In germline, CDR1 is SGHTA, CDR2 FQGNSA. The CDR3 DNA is TGTGCCAGCAGCATACAGGGACTAGATAGGTACAATGAGCAGTTCTTC. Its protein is CASSIQGLDRYNEQFF.

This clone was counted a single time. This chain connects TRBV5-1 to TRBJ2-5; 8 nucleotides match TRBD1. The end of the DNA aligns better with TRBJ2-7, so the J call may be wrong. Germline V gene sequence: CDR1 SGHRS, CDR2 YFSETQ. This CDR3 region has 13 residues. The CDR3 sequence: CASSIDRGNEQYF. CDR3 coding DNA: TGCGCCAGCAGCATCGACAGGGGAAACGAGCAGTACTTC.

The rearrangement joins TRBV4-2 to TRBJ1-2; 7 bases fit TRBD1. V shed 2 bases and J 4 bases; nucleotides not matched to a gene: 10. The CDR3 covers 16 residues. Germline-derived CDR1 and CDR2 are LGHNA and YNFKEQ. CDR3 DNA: TGTGCCAGCAGCCAACCCCTCGGGGACAGACTCTATGGCTACACCTTC. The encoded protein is CASSQPLGDRLYGYTF.

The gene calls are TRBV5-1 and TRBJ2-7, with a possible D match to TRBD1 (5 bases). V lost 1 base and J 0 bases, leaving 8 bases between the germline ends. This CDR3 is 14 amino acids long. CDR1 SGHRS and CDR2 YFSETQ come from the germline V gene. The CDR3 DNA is TGCGCCAGCAGCTTGAGACAGAGCTCCTACGAGCAGTACTTC. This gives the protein CASSLRQSSYEQYF.

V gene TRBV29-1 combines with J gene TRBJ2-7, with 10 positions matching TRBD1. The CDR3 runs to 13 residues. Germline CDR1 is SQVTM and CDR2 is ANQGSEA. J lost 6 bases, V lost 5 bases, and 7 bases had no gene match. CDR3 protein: CSVLDRGPSEQYF. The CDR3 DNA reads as TGCAGCGTTCTCGACAGGGGGCCATCCGAGCAGTACTTC.

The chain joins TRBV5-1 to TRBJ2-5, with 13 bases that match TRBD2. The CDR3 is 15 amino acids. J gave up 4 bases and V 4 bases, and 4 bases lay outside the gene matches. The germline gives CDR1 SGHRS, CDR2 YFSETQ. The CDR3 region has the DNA TGCGCCAGCAGCAGGGGACTAGCGGGATTAGAGACCCAGTACTTC. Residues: CASSRGLAGLETQYF.

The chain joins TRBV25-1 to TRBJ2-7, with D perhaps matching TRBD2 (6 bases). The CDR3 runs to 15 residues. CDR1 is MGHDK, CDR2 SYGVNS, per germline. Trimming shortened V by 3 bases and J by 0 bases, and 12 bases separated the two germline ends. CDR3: CASSDPSAFSYEQYF. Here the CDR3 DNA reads TGTGCCAGCAGTGATCCTAGCGCTTTCTCCTACGAGCAGTACTTC.

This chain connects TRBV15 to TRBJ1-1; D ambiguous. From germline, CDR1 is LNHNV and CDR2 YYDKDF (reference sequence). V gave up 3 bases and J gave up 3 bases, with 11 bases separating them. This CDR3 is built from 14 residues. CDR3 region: CATSSVLEDTEAFF. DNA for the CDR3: TGTGCCACCAGCAGCGTCCTTGAGGACACTGAAGCTTTCTTT.

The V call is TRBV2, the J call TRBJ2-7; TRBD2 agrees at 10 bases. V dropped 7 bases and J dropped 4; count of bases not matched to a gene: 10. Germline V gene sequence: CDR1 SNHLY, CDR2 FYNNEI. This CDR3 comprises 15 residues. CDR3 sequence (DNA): TGTGCCAGCAATCGACCGGGACTAGCGTCATACGAGCAGTACTTC. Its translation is CASNRPGLASYEQYF.

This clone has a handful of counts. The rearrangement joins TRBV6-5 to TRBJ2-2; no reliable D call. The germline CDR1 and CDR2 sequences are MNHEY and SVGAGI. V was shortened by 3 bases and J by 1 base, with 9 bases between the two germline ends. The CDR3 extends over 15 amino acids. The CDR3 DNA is TGTGCCAGCAGTTATCGGGTCGGGAACACCGGGGAGCTGTTTTTT. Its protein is CASSYRVGNTGELFF.

The CDR3 region has the DNA TGTGCCAGCAGCCCCACCAGGGGGTCGGCGGGAGGAGGAGCAGATACGCAGTATTTT. Protein sequence: CASSPTRGSAGGGADTQYF. V gene TRBV9 combines with J gene TRBJ2-3; the D gene is possibly TRBD2 (8 bases). The V gene lost 4 bases and the J gene lost 4 bases, with 28 bases spanning the gap. The CDR3 has 19 residues. Germline loops: CDR1 SGDLS, CDR2 YYNGEE.

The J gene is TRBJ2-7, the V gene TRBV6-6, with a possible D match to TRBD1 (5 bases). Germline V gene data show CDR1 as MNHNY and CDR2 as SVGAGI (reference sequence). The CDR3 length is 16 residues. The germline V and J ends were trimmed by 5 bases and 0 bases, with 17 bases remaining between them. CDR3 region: CASSTQRTFTSYEQYF. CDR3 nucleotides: TGTGCCAGCAGTACCCAACGGACATTTACCTCCTACGAGCAGTACTTC.

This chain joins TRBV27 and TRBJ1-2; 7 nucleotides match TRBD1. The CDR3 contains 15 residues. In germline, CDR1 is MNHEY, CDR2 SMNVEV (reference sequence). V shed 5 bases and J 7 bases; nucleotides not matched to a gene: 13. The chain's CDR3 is CASSASGGRGLGYTF. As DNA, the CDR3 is TGTGCCAGCAGTGCCTCGGGGGGGAGGGGGCTTGGCTACACCTTC.

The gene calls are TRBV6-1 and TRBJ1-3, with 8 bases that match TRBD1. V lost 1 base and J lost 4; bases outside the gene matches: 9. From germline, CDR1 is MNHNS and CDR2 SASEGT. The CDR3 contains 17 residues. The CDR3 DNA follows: TGTGCCAGCAGTGAAGGAGGCAGGGGGCTGACGGGAAACACCATATATTTT. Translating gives CASSEGGRGLTGNTIYF.

Written as DNA, the CDR3 is TGTGCCTGGAGTGTTAACGGAGGGGCTTTCTTT. It codes for CAWSVNGGAFF. This chain connects TRBV30 to TRBJ1-1; unclear D gene. Trimming cost V 0 bases and J 11 bases, with 10 bases left between them. CDR3 length: 11 residues. Germline assignment: CDR1 GTSNPN and CDR2 SVGIG (reference sequence). The complete variable domain, with remaining parts taken from reference TRBV30 and TRBJ1-1, reads SQTIHQWPATLVQPVGSPLSLECTVEGTSNPNLYWYRQAAGRGLQLLFYSVGIGQISSEVPQNLSASRPQDRQFILSSKKLLLSDSGFYLCAWSVNGGAFFGQGTRLTVV.

CDR3 loop: CASSETRNNEQFF. The DNA for the CDR3 is TGTGCCAGCAGCGAGACTCGGAACAATGAGCAGTTCTTC. The chain joins TRBV9 to TRBJ2-1; D gene unclear. V was trimmed by 3 bases and J by 5 bases, leaving 9 bases between them. CDR1 is SGDLS and CDR2 is YYNGEE in the germline V gene. This CDR3 region has 13 residues.